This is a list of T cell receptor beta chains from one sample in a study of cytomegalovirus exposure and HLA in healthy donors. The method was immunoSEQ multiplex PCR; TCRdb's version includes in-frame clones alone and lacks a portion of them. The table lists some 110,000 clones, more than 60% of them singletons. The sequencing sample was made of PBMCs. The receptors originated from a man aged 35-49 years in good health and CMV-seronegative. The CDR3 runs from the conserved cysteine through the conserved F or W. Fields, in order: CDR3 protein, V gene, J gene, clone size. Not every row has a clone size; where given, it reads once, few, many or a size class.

CDR3aa: CASSLVGGLSTEAFF
v_gene: TRBV5-5
j_gene: TRBJ1-1
abundance: few

CDR3aa: CASSLGGDQETQYF
v_gene: TRBV6-1
j_gene: TRBJ2-5
abundance: NA

CDR3aa: CASGQGEVPHNEQFF
v_gene: TRBV19
j_gene: TRBJ2-1
abundance: NA

CDR3aa: CASSWGTSYEQYF
v_gene: TRBV5-4
j_gene: TRBJ2-7
abundance: NA

CDR3aa: CASSTDRANTEAFF
v_gene: TRBV5-1
j_gene: TRBJ1-1
abundance: few

CDR3aa: CASSRQKDNEKLFF
v_gene: TRBV21-1
j_gene: TRBJ1-4
abundance: NA

CDR3aa: CASSQRAGENIQYF
v_gene: TRBV5-1
j_gene: TRBJ2-4
abundance: few

CDR3aa: CASSLVPDNSPLHF
v_gene: TRBV18
j_gene: TRBJ1-6
abundance: NA

CDR3aa: CASSIVSQGATEAFF
v_gene: TRBV19
j_gene: TRBJ1-1
abundance: NA

CDR3aa: CASGLGRGSEAFF
v_gene: TRBV12-5
j_gene: TRBJ1-1
abundance: once

CDR3aa: CASSLAGRGYEQYF
v_gene: TRBV5-1
j_gene: TRBJ2-7
abundance: NA

CDR3aa: CASRSPGSNTGELFF
v_gene: TRBV6-1
j_gene: TRBJ2-2
abundance: few

CDR3aa: CASSGGQRANYGYTF
v_gene: TRBV9
j_gene: TRBJ1-2
abundance: NA

CDR3aa: CASSLRGTGGYSPLHF
v_gene: TRBV5-6
j_gene: TRBJ1-6
abundance: NA